Listed here are 28 T cell receptor beta chains from one sample, sequenced in a study of cytomegalovirus exposure and HLA in healthy donors. Both 60 Vbeta primers and 13 Jbeta primers went into the PCR. Repertoires were generated with immunoSEQ multiplex PCR, while TCRdb's copy carries only in-frame clones and drops some. The table has approximately 150,000 clones, nearly 70% seen once; the top ten hold roughly a tenth. Sample: PBMCs. These receptors were obtained from a man aged 25 to 40 in good health and CMV-seropositive.

J is TRBJ1-1 and V is TRBV7-6, with D possibly TRBD1 on 5 matching bases. V shed 4 bases and J shed 1 base, with 7 bases lying between them. This CDR3 comprises 13 residues. Germline-derived CDR1 and CDR2 are SGHVS and FNYEAQ. The CDR3 here is CASSSDRNTEAFF. The CDR3 DNA follows: TGTGCCAGCAGCTCCGACAGGAACACTGAAGCTTTCTTT.

The gene calls are TRBV28 and TRBJ1-5, with 7 bases that match TRBD1. CDR1 is MDHEN, CDR2 SYDVKM, per germline. Trimming took 6 bases from V and 6 from J; bases not matched to a gene: 8. The CDR3 covers 14 residues. CDR3 loop: CASRFDRATQPQHF. In nucleotides, the CDR3 is TGTGCCAGCAGATTCGACAGGGCGACTCAGCCCCAGCATTTT.

The CDR3 sequence: CASSANNQPQHF. Here the CDR3 DNA reads TGCGCCAGCAGTGCTAACAATCAGCCCCAGCATTTT. The chain couples TRBV10-1 to TRBJ1-5; D is uncertain. The V end was cut by 4 bases, the J end by 3 bases, with 4 bases between. CDR3 size: 12 residues. Germline CDR1 is WNHNN and CDR2 is SYGVQD (reference sequence).

CDR3 sequence (DNA): TGTGCCAGCAGGGTAGCGGGAGGGACCTACGAGCAGTACTTC. Translating gives CASRVAGGTYEQYF. The chain employs TRBV19 and TRBJ2-7, with 11 bases aligning to TRBD2. The CDR3 sequence is 14 residues long. The ends lost 9 bases at V and 2 bases at J; junction bases unmatched: 6. Germline-derived CDR1 and CDR2 are LNHDA and SQIVND (reference sequence). The whole variable domain, filled in from reference TRBV19 and TRBJ2-7, reads DGGITQSPKYLFRKEGQNVTLSCEQNLNHDAMYWYRQDPGQGLRLIYYSQIVNDFQKGDIAEGYSVSREKKESFPLTVTSAQKNPTAFYLCASRVAGGTYEQYFGPGTRLTVT.

In this sample, this clone turned up a few times. The V and J genes are TRBV15 and TRBJ2-5; perhaps TRBD2 as D (5 bases). V shed 0 bases and J shed 0 bases, with 8 bases lying between them. CDR1 and CDR2 from the germline V gene are LNHNV and YYDKDF (reference sequence). There are 15 residues in the CDR3. The CDR3 here is CATSRDIGNQETQYF. CDR3 DNA: TGTGCCACCAGCAGAGATATCGGGAACCAAGAGACCCAGTACTTC.

This clone turned up a few times. The genes are TRBV29-1 and TRBJ2-7, with a tentative D call TRBD2 (6 bases). CDR3 length equals 13 residues. The germline V gene encodes CDR1 SQVTM and CDR2 ANQGSEA. V dropped 7 bases and J dropped 6 bases, with 19 bases sitting between them. CDR3: CSAHEGRWGEQYF. CDR3 in DNA: TGCAGCGCCCACGAGGGGAGGTGGGGCGAGCAGTACTTC.

A note on this clone: At one of its ends the junction is not consistent with the germline gene, which may arise from a read error. The chain recombines TRBV10-3 with TRBJ1-1; 8 nucleotides line up with TRBD1. Germline CDR1 reads ENHRY; CDR2 reads SYGVKD. CDR3 length equals 13 residues. The CDR3 loop reads CAISGTGNSEAFF. The CDR3 DNA sequence: TGTGCCATCAGTGGGACAGGGAACTCTGAAGCTTTCTTT.

V gene TRBV11-1 combines with J gene TRBJ2-5, with 8 bases lining up with TRBD2. V lost 5 bases and J lost 9; bases outside the gene matches: 2. Germline lookup yields CDR1 SGHAT and CDR2 FQDESV (reference sequence). This CDR3 spans 11 amino acids. CDR3 nucleotides: TGTGCCAGCAGCCCGGGGGGGGCCCAGTACTTC. It encodes CASSPGGAQYF.

The rearrangement joins TRBV6-5 to TRBJ1-2; tentatively, D is TRBD1 (6 bases). CDR1 and CDR2 from the germline V gene are MNHEY and SVGAGI. The CDR3 extends over 13 amino acids. Trimming took 5 bases from V and 6 from J, leaving 13 bases between them. The CDR3 reads CASSDRRKDGYTF. CDR3 DNA: TGTGCCAGCAGTGACAGGCGAAAGGATGGCTACACCTTC.

This clone appeared a few times. V and J are TRBV7-9 and TRBJ2-1, with D unresolved. Germline CDR1 reads SEHNR; CDR2 reads FQNEAQ (reference sequence). V gave up 5 bases and J gave up 8 bases, with 10 bases separating them. The CDR3 contains 12 residues. DNA of the CDR3: TGTGCCAGCAGCCGGGTCGAGGATGAGCAGTTCTTC. Protein product: CASSRVEDEQFF.

This clone was counted a single time. This chain uses TRBV9 with TRBJ2-3; D not resolved. The germline V gene has CDR1 SGDLS and CDR2 YYNGEE. Trimming pared 4 bases from V and 14 bases from J, leaving 23 bases between. The CDR3 has 14 amino acids. For the CDR3, the DNA is TGTGCCAGCAGCCCCACCACAGCCACCCTGGAAAGGTATTTT. Residues: CASSPTTATLERYF.

This chain uses TRBV2 with TRBJ2-5, with D possibly matching TRBD2 (5 bases). Germline V lookup: CDR1 SNHLY, CDR2 FYNNEI. The length of the CDR3 is 13 residues. V lost 4 bases, J lost 2 bases, and 8 bases lay in between. CDR3 protein: CASSGTWQETQYF. The CDR3 DNA reads as TGTGCCAGCAGTGGGACTTGGCAAGAGACCCAGTACTTC. Together with reference TRBV2 and TRBJ2-5, the CDR3 gives the full variable domain: EPEVTQTPSHQVTQMGQEVILRCVPISNHLYFYWYRQILGQKVEFLVSFYNNEISEKSEIFDDQFSVERPDGSNFTLKIRSTKLEDSAMYFCASSGTWQETQYFGPGTRLLVL.

On this clone: This same CDR3 is encoded by further DNA sequences in the sample. The V and J genes are TRBV7-9 and TRBJ1-5; TRBD1 matches 7 bases. CDR3 length equals 14 residues. V trimming: 2 bases; J trimming: 2 bases; junction bases outside the gene matches: 0. Germline V gene lookup returns CDR1 SEHNR and CDR2 FQNEAQ (reference sequence). The CDR3 nucleotides read TGTGCCAGCAGCTTACAGGGGGGCAATCAGCCCCAGCATTTT. It encodes CASSLQGGNQPQHF. Full variable domain (remainder filled in from reference TRBV7-9 and TRBJ1-5): DTGVSQNPRHKITKRGQNVTFRCDPISEHNRLYWYRQTLGQGPEFLTYFQNEAQLEKSRLLSDRFSAERPKGSFSTLEIQRTEQGDSAMYLCASSLQGGNQPQHFGDGTRLSIL.

The V and J genes are TRBV4-1 and TRBJ2-1; no reliable D call. With 0 bases removed from V and 4 bases from J, the gap between germline ends came to 10 bases. Germline-derived CDR1 and CDR2 are MGHRA and YSYEKL. This CDR3 has 15 residues. The CDR3 loop is CASSQDRTGYNEQFF. The DNA for the CDR3 is TGCGCCAGCAGCCAAGATCGTACCGGGTACAATGAGCAGTTCTTC.

The chain is built from TRBV29-1 and TRBJ2-7; perhaps TRBD2 as D (5 bases). CDR1 and CDR2 (germline): SQVTM, ANQGSEA. Trimming shortened V by 6 bases and J by 0 bases, and 18 bases separated the two germline ends. The CDR3 extends over 15 amino acids. The CDR3 reads CSVIPSGTNSYEQYF. The CDR3 nucleotides read TGCAGCGTCATTCCCAGCGGCACAAACTCCTACGAGCAGTACTTC.

Only one count was recorded for this clone. The CDR3 loop is CASSFETGVTDTQYF. CDR3 sequence (DNA): TGTGCCAGCAGTTTCGAGACAGGGGTTACAGATACGCAGTATTTT. This sequence joins TRBV28 and TRBJ2-3, with TRBD1 matching 8 bases. The trim removed 3 bases at V and 3 bases at J, leaving 5 bases unmatched. CDR3 length: 15 residues. Germline CDR1 reads MDHEN; CDR2 reads SYDVKM.

This sequence joins TRBV10-3 and TRBJ2-1; TRBD1 matches at 7 bases. CDR3 size: 17 residues. Per germline, CDR1 ENHRY and CDR2 SYGVKD. The J segment lost 1 base and the V segment lost 1 base, leaving 7 bases of the junction unmatched. CDR3: CAISEYRGQRSYNEQFF. CDR3 DNA: TGTGCCATCAGTGAGTATCGGGGACAGCGGTCCTACAATGAGCAGTTCTTC.

The chain links TRBV2 to TRBJ2-7, with D tentatively TRBD2 (6 bases). Germline assignment: CDR1 SNHLY and CDR2 FYNNEI. This CDR3 has 13 amino acids. The germline V and J ends were trimmed by 4 bases and 5 bases, with 12 bases remaining between them. The CDR3 protein is CASSAEGSDEQYF. The CDR3 nucleotides are TGTGCCAGCAGTGCGGAGGGTTCCGACGAGCAGTACTTC.

The chain joins TRBV28 to TRBJ2-5; 7 bases are shared with TRBD1. Unmatched junction bases numbered 4, after V lost 7 bases and J lost 2 bases. The CDR3 consists of 13 residues. Germline CDR1 and CDR2: MDHEN and SYDVKM. DNA of the CDR3: TGTGCCAGCATGCAGGGGGAGCAAGAGACCCAGTACTTC. As protein: CASMQGEQETQYF.

This clone was seen many times. The V call is TRBV10-3, the J call TRBJ1-2; 8 bases are a match to TRBD1. The ends lost 6 bases at V and 6 bases at J; junction bases unmatched: 18. In germline, CDR1 is ENHRY, CDR2 SYGVKD. This CDR3 spans 17 amino acids. In nucleotides, the CDR3 is TGTGCCATCAGCCTGACAGGGGCGGAACCCGAGAACCATGGCTACACCTTC. Its protein is CAISLTGAEPENHGYTF.

The V gene is TRBV28, the J gene TRBJ1-2; D may be TRBD1 (6 bases). This CDR3 is built from 15 residues. Looked up from germline, CDR1 is MDHEN and CDR2 is SYDVKM. V lost 4 bases and J lost 5, with 17 bases in between. DNA of the CDR3: TGTGCCAGCAGTTATTCTCAGGGGACCGGGTATGGCTACACCTTC. Amino acids: CASSYSQGTGYGYTF.

The gene calls are TRBV4-1 and TRBJ1-5; 9 positions agree with TRBD1. The CDR3 sequence is 15 residues long. The J segment lost 5 bases and the V segment lost 0 bases, leaving 2 bases of the junction unmatched. Germline V gene data show CDR1 as MGHRA and CDR2 as YSYEKL. CDR3: CASSQEGTGYQPQHF. CDR3 bases: TGCGCCAGCAGCCAAGAGGGGACAGGGTATCAGCCCCAGCATTTT.

This clone was counted between two and nine times. The CDR3, as DNA: TGCAGCGTTACCCAGGGGGTAGCTGAAAAACTGTTTTTT. As protein: CSVTQGVAEKLFF. The chain carries TRBV29-1 and TRBJ1-4, with 7 nucleotides matching TRBD1. This CDR3 is 13 amino acids long. The germline V gene encodes CDR1 SQVTM and CDR2 ANQGSEA. The V segment lost 5 bases and the J segment 7 bases; nucleotides outside the gene matches: 7.

This rearrangement joins TRBV27 to TRBJ2-7, with 8 bases lining up with TRBD1. This CDR3 has 13 amino acids. Germline CDR1 reads MNHEY; CDR2 reads SMNVEV (reference sequence). The V gene end was trimmed by 3 bases and the J gene end by 2 bases; junction bases not matched to a gene: 0. CDR3 nucleotide sequence: TGTGCCAGCAGTTTGACAGGGGCCTACGAGCAGTACTTC. Translated, it gives CASSLTGAYEQYF.

The chain employs TRBV6-5 and TRBJ1-3, with TRBD1 as a possible D gene (5 bases). The CDR3 consists of 15 residues. V lost 9 bases to trimming and J lost 9 bases, with 24 bases between them. The germline CDR1 and CDR2 sequences are MNHEY and SVGAGI. CDR3 region: CASRNRDLAGTTIYF. In nucleotides, the CDR3 is TGTGCCAGTCGCAACCGGGACCTAGCGGGGACCACCATATATTTT.

V is TRBV6-5 and J is TRBJ2-7, with a tentative D call TRBD2 (6 bases). Trimming left V 2 bases short and J 4 bases short, with 15 bases between. The CDR3 loop spans 15 amino acids. The germline V gene encodes CDR1 MNHEY and CDR2 SVGAGI. The CDR3 bases are TGTGCCAGCAGTTACCTAGGACTAACTACTTACGAGCAGTACTTC. It yields the protein CASSYLGLTTYEQYF.

This chain links TRBV9 with TRBJ2-1; 13 positions match TRBD2. CDR3 length: 17 residues. With 4 bases clipped from V and 1 base from J, the junction kept 5 bases outside the gene matches. CDR1 and CDR2 from the germline V gene are SGDLS and YYNGEE. Here the CDR3 DNA reads TGTGCCAGCAGCAGGGGACTAGCGGGAATTTCCTACAATGAGCAGTTCTTC. This codes for CASSRGLAGISYNEQFF.

This clone was detected once. The chain employs TRBV4-1 and TRBJ1-3, with D perhaps matching TRBD1 (5 bases). This CDR3 has 18 amino acids. V lost 4 bases and J lost 3, with 22 bases in between. Germline V gene data show CDR1 as MGHRA and CDR2 as YSYEKL. CDR3 nucleotides: TGCGCCAGCAGCCTCGGGGGAAGCTTGATAGTATTTGGAAACACCATATATTTT. It specifies CASSLGGSLIVFGNTIYF.